This T cell receptor (beta chain) comes out of a study of cytomegalovirus exposure and HLA in healthy donors. Vbeta (60) and Jbeta (13) primers were used in the PCR. Libraries were prepared by immunoSEQ multiplex PCR; TCRdb keeps only in-frame clonotypes and omits some of them. The sample contains about 88,000 clones, approximately 90% of which appear only once. Sequenced sample: PBMCs. This TCR was recovered from a man between 18 and 29 years old in good health and CMV-seronegative.

The CDR3 region has the DNA TGTGCCAGCTCACCAACACAGGGTCTAAGTGGAAACACCATATATTTT. It is translated as CASSPTQGLSGNTIYF. The chain couples TRBV18 to TRBJ1-3, with TRBD1 as a possible D gene (6 bases). CDR1 is KGHSH and CDR2 is LQKENI in the germline V gene. V was cut by 2 bases and J by 3 bases, with 14 bases left in between. This CDR3 is built from 16 residues. Variable domain in full (rest from reference TRBV18 and TRBJ1-3): NAGVMQNPRHLVRRRGQEARLRCSPMKGHSHVYWYRQLPEEGLKFMVYLQKENIIDESGMPKERFSAEFPKEGPSILRIQQVVRGDSAAYFCASSPTQGLSGNTIYFGEGSWLTVV.